Listed here is a single T cell receptor beta chain. Enrolment of Seattle patients took place during active infection, and they were followed longitudinally. In the original analysis: Amplification of reference gene primers was used by the study to estimate nucleated cell counts. Clones were sequenced by immunoSEQ multiplex PCR, and TCRdb holds only the in-frame ones, with some missing. D and trimming come from the DNA, and the V and J calls and clone size come from that table. The sample has about 500,000 clones, approximately 88% seen once. The data were taken from a study of blood T cell repertoires in COVID-19. Study-level information: Samples representing acute and convalescent COVID-19 were sourced from the United States, Italy and Spain. Sample material is recorded as cDNA or gDNA derived from T cells, B-cell-depleted T cells, or PBMCs.

Germline values: CDR1 SGHRS, CDR2 YFSETQ. Deletions cut 0 bases from V and 4 bases from J, with 14 bases between. This CDR3 has 15 amino acids. The chain recombines TRBV5-1 with TRBJ2-7; D may be TRBD1 (6 bases). This receptor was identified in a woman aged 50 to 60 with COVID-19, enrolled during active disease. The sample taken for sequencing was peripheral blood. The CDR3 protein is CASSLAGDGVYEQYF. The CDR3 nucleotides are TGCGCCAGCAGCTTGGCAGGGGATGGGGTTTACGAGCAGTACTTC.